This is a list of T cell receptor beta chains from one sample in a study of blood T cell repertoires in COVID-19. Measured with immunoSEQ multiplex PCR; TCRdb has only the in-frame clones, and not every one. The sample lists 40,000 to 65,000 clones; 70% to 85% were seen once. Source material: peripheral blood. The receptors stem from a human donor in a cohort sampled during active COVID-19. The CDR3 runs from the conserved cysteine through the conserved F or W. Each record gives: clone size, V gene, J gene, D gene, CDR3 protein, CDR3 DNA. The D gene is left open where the match is weak. Only some rows state a clone size, as once, few, many or a class for expanded clones.

clone_size: many
v_call: TRBV5-6
j_call: TRBJ2-7
d_call: .
cdr3_aa: CASRSQESYEQYF
cdr3_nt: TGTGCCAGCAGATCTCAGGAATCCTACGAGCAGTACTTC

clone_size: .
v_call: TRBV18
j_call: TRBJ2-1
d_call: .
cdr3_aa: CASSYGQPSYNEQFF
cdr3_nt: TGTGCCAGCTCCTATGGACAGCCCTCCTACAATGAGCAGTTCTTC

clone_size: .
v_call: TRBV4-3
j_call: TRBJ2-1
d_call: TRBD2
cdr3_aa: CASSQEGLAGSKFF
cdr3_nt: TGCGCCAGCAGCCAAGAGGGACTAGCGGGGTCGAAGTTCTTC

clone_size: .
v_call: TRBV9
j_call: TRBJ2-4
d_call: .
cdr3_aa: CASSSYRGGMAKNIQYF
cdr3_nt: TGTGCCAGCAGCTCCTACAGGGGGGGAATGGCCAAAAACATTCAGTACTTC

clone_size: .
v_call: TRBV2
j_call: TRBJ1-2
d_call: TRBD1
cdr3_aa: CASSDRQGANYGYTF
cdr3_nt: TGTGCCAGCAGTGATCGTCAGGGGGCTAACTATGGCTACACCTTC

clone_size: once
v_call: TRBV19
j_call: TRBJ1-5
d_call: TRBD1
cdr3_aa: CATSDRVTPQPQHF
cdr3_nt: TGTGCCACCTCGGACAGGGTAACCCCTCAGCCCCAGCATTTT

clone_size: .
v_call: TRBV3-1/TRBV3-2
j_call: TRBJ1-6
d_call: TRBD1
cdr3_aa: CASSQGKTGASSPLHF
cdr3_nt: TGTGCCAGCAGCCAAGGGAAAACAGGGGCCAGTTCACCCCTCCACTTT

clone_size: .
v_call: TRBV18
j_call: TRBJ2-1
d_call: .
cdr3_aa: CASSPRGDAHEQFF
cdr3_nt: TGTGCCAGCTCACCCCGGGGAGACGCCCATGAGCAGTTCTTC

clone_size: .
v_call: TRBV9
j_call: TRBJ1-2
d_call: TRBD1
cdr3_aa: CASSAGTAASSNYGYTF
cdr3_nt: TGTGCCAGCAGCGCGGGGACAGCGGCCTCCTCTAACTATGGCTACACCTTC

clone_size: .
v_call: TRBV28
j_call: TRBJ1-5
d_call: .
cdr3_aa: CASSLTGFSNQPQHF
cdr3_nt: TGTGCCAGCAGTTTAACAGGCTTTAGCAATCAGCCCCAGCATTTT

clone_size: .
v_call: TRBV18
j_call: TRBJ2-5
d_call: .
cdr3_aa: CASSPRSTGGETQYF
cdr3_nt: TGTGCCAGCTCACCACGATCGACAGGAGGAGAGACCCAGTACTTC

clone_size: .
v_call: TRBV2
j_call: TRBJ2-7
d_call: .
cdr3_aa: CASSERAGSSGEQYF
cdr3_nt: TGTGCCAGCAGTGAACGGGCGGGCTCCTCCGGCGAGCAGTACTTC

clone_size: .
v_call: TRBV5-3
j_call: TRBJ2-3
d_call: .
cdr3_aa: CARTTTDTQYF
cdr3_nt: TGTGCCAGAACTACCACAGATACGCAGTATTTT

clone_size: .
v_call: TRBV5-6
j_call: TRBJ1-3
d_call: .
cdr3_aa: CASSWGRYADSGNTIYF
cdr3_nt: TGTGCCAGCAGCTGGGGCCGGTACGCCGACTCTGGAAACACCATATATTTT

clone_size: .
v_call: TRBV7-8
j_call: TRBJ1-1
d_call: TRBD1
cdr3_aa: CASSLRQGYTEAFF
cdr3_nt: TGTGCCAGCAGCTTACGACAGGGCTACACTGAAGCTTTCTTT

clone_size: .
v_call: TRBV2
j_call: TRBJ2-5
d_call: TRBD2
cdr3_aa: CASSEARQPGGETQYF
cdr3_nt: TGTGCCAGCAGTGAAGCGCGGCAGCCGGGGGGGGAGACCCAGTACTTC

clone_size: .
v_call: TRBV2
j_call: TRBJ2-1
d_call: TRBD2
cdr3_aa: CASRILAGTYNEQFF
cdr3_nt: TGTGCCAGCAGGATCCTAGCGGGGACCTACAATGAGCAGTTCTTC

clone_size: .
v_call: TRBV3-1/TRBV3-2
j_call: TRBJ2-7
d_call: .
cdr3_aa: CASSRNRGWEQYF
cdr3_nt: TGTGCCAGCAGCCGTAATCGGGGTTGGGAGCAGTACTTC

clone_size: .
v_call: TRBV5-1
j_call: TRBJ2-2
d_call: TRBD1
cdr3_aa: CASSFWRTGNTGELFF
cdr3_nt: TGCGCCAGCAGCTTCTGGCGGACAGGGAACACCGGGGAGCTGTTTTTT

clone_size: .
v_call: TRBV4-2
j_call: TRBJ1-2
d_call: TRBD1
cdr3_aa: CASSQVGTDSSGGYTF
cdr3_nt: TGTGCCAGCAGCCAAGTGGGGACAGATTCATCGGGTGGCTACACCTTC

clone_size: .
v_call: TRBV28
j_call: TRBJ1-6
d_call: .
cdr3_aa: CASSGDRLKVSVNSPLHF
cdr3_nt: TGTGCCAGCAGCGGAGACAGGCTGAAAGTTTCGGTTAATTCACCCCTCCACTTT

clone_size: few
v_call: TRBV2
j_call: TRBJ2-7
d_call: TRBD1
cdr3_aa: CASSQGAEQYF
cdr3_nt: TGTGCCAGCAGTCAGGGGGCCGAGCAGTACTTC

clone_size: .
v_call: TRBV6-1
j_call: TRBJ2-3
d_call: TRBD1
cdr3_aa: CASSDADRADTQYF
cdr3_nt: TGTGCCAGCAGTGATGCGGACAGGGCAGATACGCAGTATTTT

clone_size: few
v_call: TRBV2
j_call: TRBJ2-3
d_call: TRBD2
cdr3_aa: CASTGLAGDTQYF
cdr3_nt: TGTGCCAGTACGGGACTAGCGGGGGATACGCAGTATTTT

clone_size: few
v_call: TRBV10-3
j_call: TRBJ1-1
d_call: TRBD1
cdr3_aa: CAISTGGESEAFF
cdr3_nt: TGTGCCATCAGTACAGGGGGGGAATCTGAAGCTTTCTTT

clone_size: .
v_call: TRBV18
j_call: TRBJ2-1
d_call: TRBD1
cdr3_aa: CASSPQTGVNEQFF
cdr3_nt: TGTGCCAGCTCACCGCAGACAGGGGTGAATGAGCAGTTCTTC

clone_size: .
v_call: TRBV7-8
j_call: TRBJ1-2
d_call: .
cdr3_aa: CASSLAPGVGYGYTF
cdr3_nt: TGTGCCAGCAGCTTAGCGCCAGGGGTTGGATATGGCTACACCTTC

clone_size: once
v_call: TRBV10-3
j_call: TRBJ2-7
d_call: TRBD2
cdr3_aa: CAISVGGGGAYEQYF
cdr3_nt: TGTGCCATCAGTGTGGGCGGCGGGGGGGCCTACGAGCAGTACTTC

clone_size: .
v_call: TRBV4-3
j_call: TRBJ1-6
d_call: .
cdr3_aa: CASSQEEGGDSPLHF
cdr3_nt: TGCGCCAGCAGCCAAGAAGAGGGGGGGGATTCACCCCTCCACTTT

clone_size: .
v_call: TRBV11-2
j_call: TRBJ1-4
d_call: TRBD1
cdr3_aa: CASSLGTGNEKLFF
cdr3_nt: TGTGCCAGCAGCTTAGGGACAGGGAACGAAAAACTGTTTTTT

clone_size: .
v_call: TRBV7-8
j_call: TRBJ2-7
d_call: TRBD1
cdr3_aa: CASSLRDRDAEQYF
cdr3_nt: TGTGCCAGCAGCCTCCGGGACAGGGACGCCGAGCAGTACTTC

clone_size: .
v_call: TRBV12-3/TRBV12-4
j_call: TRBJ2-5
d_call: .
cdr3_aa: CASTAPEAETQYF
cdr3_nt: TGTGCCAGCACCGCCCCCGAAGCGGAGACCCAGTACTTC

clone_size: .
v_call: TRBV18
j_call: TRBJ2-3
d_call: TRBD1
cdr3_aa: CASSALQGLSTDTQYF
cdr3_nt: TGTGCCAGCTCAGCGTTACAGGGGCTAAGCACAGATACGCAGTATTTT

clone_size: .
v_call: TRBV11-2
j_call: TRBJ2-6
d_call: TRBD1
cdr3_aa: CASSSGTGVVLTF
cdr3_nt: TGTGCCAGCAGTAGCGGGACAGGGGTTGTCCTGACTTTC

clone_size: many
v_call: TRBV29-1
j_call: TRBJ2-7
d_call: TRBD2
cdr3_aa: CSVLSAGAYEQYF
cdr3_nt: TGCAGCGTTTTGTCGGCGGGGGCCTACGAGCAGTACTTC

clone_size: .
v_call: TRBV27
j_call: TRBJ1-2
d_call: .
cdr3_aa: CASSPDQGWGYGYTF
cdr3_nt: TGTGCCAGCAGTCCGGACCAGGGTTGGGGCTATGGCTACACCTTC